This TCR beta chain emerged from a study of shared clonotypes between healthy human individuals. Sequencing was performed on unsorted PBMC DNA using ten immunoSEQ deep assay plates. The data were produced by immunoSEQ multiplex PCR, yet TCRdb's version contains in-frame clones alone and is incomplete. The table shows some 500,000 clones, with about 74% occurring only once. V gave up 7 bases and J gave up 7 bases, with 10 bases separating them. CDR1 is SGHTA and CDR2 is FQGNSA in the germline V gene. This CDR3 spans 12 amino acids. The sequencing input was PBMCs. This TCR derives from a woman between 40 and 55 years old in good health. Some clones in this sample may be carry-over from other donors' samples. This chain connects TRBV7-2 to TRBJ2-2; D is possibly TRBD1 or TRBD2 (5 bases each). CDR3 region: CASTRDRGELFF. CDR3 DNA sequence: TGTGCCAGCACGAGGGACCGCGGGGAGCTGTTTTTT.